This TCR beta chain was found in a study of blood T cell repertoires in COVID-19. Study summary: Samples taken during acute and convalescent COVID-19 were collected in the United States, Italy and Spain. PBMCs, B-cell-depleted T cells, or T cells were the source of the cDNA or gDNA that made up the material.

Authors' methods: Using reference gene primer amplification, nucleated cell counts were estimated. TCRdb keeps only in-frame clones here, not all; method: immunoSEQ multiplex PCR. V and J calls and clone size are copied from that table; D and trimming were computed from the DNA. This repertoire shows 200,000 to 300,000 clones, roughly 83% found once; its top ten account for around an eighth. The CDR3 covers 13 residues. V dropped 6 bases and J dropped 0; count of bases not matched to a gene: 1. Germline V CDR1 and CDR2: SNHLY, FYNNEI. The rearrangement links TRBV2 to TRBJ1-1; 7 bases are a match to TRBD1. Sequencing used peripheral blood. The TCR comes from an elderly man with acute or convalescent COVID-19. The CDR3 bases are TGTGCCAGCAGGGGACAGATGAACACTGAAGCTTTCTTT. It specifies CASRGQMNTEAFF. The whole variable domain, filled in from reference TRBV2 and TRBJ1-1, reads EPEVTQTPSHQVTQMGQEVILRCVPISNHLYFYWYRQILGQKVEFLVSFYNNEISEKSEIFDDQFSVERPDGSNFTLKIRSTKLEDSAMYFCASRGQMNTEAFFGQGTRLTVV.